This T cell receptor (beta chain) emerged from a study of blood T cell repertoires in COVID-19. In the study overall: Samples of COVID-19 (acute and convalescent) were obtained from the United States, Italy and Spain.

Original processing notes: The authors estimated nucleated cell counts from reference gene primer amplification. Libraries were prepared by immunoSEQ multiplex PCR; TCRdb keeps only in-frame clonotypes and omits some of them. That table gives V, J and clone size, and the DNA gave D and trimming. The repertoire holds some 200,000 clones, with around 81% as singletons. This clone has only a few counts. The V end was cut by 3 bases, the J end by 3 bases, with 15 bases between. This CDR3 contains 15 residues. The germline gives CDR1 MDHEN, CDR2 SYDVKM. This clonotype originated in a human donor in a cohort sampled during active COVID-19. V is TRBV28 and J is TRBJ2-7; TRBD1 might be the D (6 bases). The sequenced material came from peripheral blood. The CDR3 region is CASSLERDRSYEQYF. CDR3 coding DNA: TGTGCCAGCAGTTTGGAGAGAGACAGGAGCTACGAGCAGTACTTC.